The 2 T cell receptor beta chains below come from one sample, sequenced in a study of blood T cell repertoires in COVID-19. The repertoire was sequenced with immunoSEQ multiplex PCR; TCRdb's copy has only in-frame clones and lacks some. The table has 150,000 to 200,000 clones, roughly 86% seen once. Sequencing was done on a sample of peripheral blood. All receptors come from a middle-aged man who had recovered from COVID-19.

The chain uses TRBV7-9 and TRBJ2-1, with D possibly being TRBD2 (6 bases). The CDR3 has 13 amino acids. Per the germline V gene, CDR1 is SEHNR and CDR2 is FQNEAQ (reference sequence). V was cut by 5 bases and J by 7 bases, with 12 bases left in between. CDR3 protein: CASSPRRDNEQFF. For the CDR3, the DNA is TGTGCCAGCAGCCCAAGGAGGGATAATGAGCAGTTCTTC.

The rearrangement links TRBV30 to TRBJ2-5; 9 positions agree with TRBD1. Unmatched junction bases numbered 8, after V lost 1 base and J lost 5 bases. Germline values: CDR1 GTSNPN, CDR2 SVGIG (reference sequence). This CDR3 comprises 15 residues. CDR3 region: CAWSGPQGAWETQYF. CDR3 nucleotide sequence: TGTGCCTGGAGTGGCCCACAGGGGGCTTGGGAGACCCAGTACTTC.